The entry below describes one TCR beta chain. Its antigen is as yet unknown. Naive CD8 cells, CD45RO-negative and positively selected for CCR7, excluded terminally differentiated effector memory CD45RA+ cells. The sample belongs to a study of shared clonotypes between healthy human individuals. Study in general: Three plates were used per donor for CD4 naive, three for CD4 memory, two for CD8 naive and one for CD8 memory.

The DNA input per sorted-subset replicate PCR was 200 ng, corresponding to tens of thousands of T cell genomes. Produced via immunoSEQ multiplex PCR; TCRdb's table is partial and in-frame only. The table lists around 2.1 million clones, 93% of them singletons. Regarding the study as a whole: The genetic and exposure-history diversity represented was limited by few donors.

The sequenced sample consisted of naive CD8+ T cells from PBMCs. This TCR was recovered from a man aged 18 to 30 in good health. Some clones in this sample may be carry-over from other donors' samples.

In DNA, the CDR3 is TGTGCCAGCAGCACGGTGGACAGTCCCCCTAACAATGAGCAGTTCTTC. This gives the protein CASSTVDSPPNNEQFF. The chain combines TRBV13 with TRBJ2-1; a possible D gene is TRBD1 (6 bases). There are 16 residues in the CDR3. From germline, CDR1 is PRHDT and CDR2 FYEKMQ (reference sequence). V dropped 5 bases and J dropped 5 bases, with 19 bases sitting between them.